This T cell receptor (beta chain) was identified in a study of Graves' ophthalmopathy and Graves' hyperthyroidism. The authors enrolled newly diagnosed hyperthyroidism patients aged 18 to 65 with under 2 months' duration. This clonotype has only a few counts. Antigen specificity is unknown. Findings of the study overall: In blood, most expanded thyroid clonotypes above 0.001 frequency were also detected.

TCR beta CDR3 amplification used RNA transcripts. RT-PCR was first run with HTBI primers, then multiplex PCR in a second round. One entry per CDR3 protein results from TCRdb running MiXCR on the multiplex PCR reads. The profile shows about 620,000 distinct CDR3 sequences, roughly 20% of them singletons. The sample consisted of peripheral blood. The sequence came from a woman aged 18-35 years with stable Graves' hyperthyroidism. Some clones in this sample may be carry-over from other donors' samples.

The DNA of the CDR3 is TGTGCCAGCAGCCAAGGGGACAGGGAAAATGACGAGCAGTACTTC. Translation gives CASSQGDRENDEQYF. The chain carries TRBV4-2 and TRBJ2-7, with 9 nucleotides matching TRBD1. CDR1 is LGHNA and CDR2 is YNFKEQ in the germline V gene. Losses at the gene ends were 1 base for V and 5 bases for J; bases not matched to a gene: 6. This CDR3 region has 15 residues.